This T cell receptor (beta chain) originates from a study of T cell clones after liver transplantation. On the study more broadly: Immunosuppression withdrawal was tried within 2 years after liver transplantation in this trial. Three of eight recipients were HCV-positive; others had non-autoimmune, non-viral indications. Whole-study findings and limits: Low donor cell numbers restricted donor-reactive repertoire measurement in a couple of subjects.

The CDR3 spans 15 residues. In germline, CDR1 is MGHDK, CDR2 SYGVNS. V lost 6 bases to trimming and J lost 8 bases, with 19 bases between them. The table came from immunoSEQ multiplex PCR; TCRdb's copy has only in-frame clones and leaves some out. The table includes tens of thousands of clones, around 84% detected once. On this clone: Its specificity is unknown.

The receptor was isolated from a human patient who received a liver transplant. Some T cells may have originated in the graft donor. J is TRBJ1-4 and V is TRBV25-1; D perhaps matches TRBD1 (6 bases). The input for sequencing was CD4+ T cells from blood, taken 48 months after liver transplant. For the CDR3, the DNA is TGTGCCAGCAGGCACCCGGACAGTTTAAGGGAAAAACTGTTTTTT. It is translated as CASRHPDSLREKLFF.